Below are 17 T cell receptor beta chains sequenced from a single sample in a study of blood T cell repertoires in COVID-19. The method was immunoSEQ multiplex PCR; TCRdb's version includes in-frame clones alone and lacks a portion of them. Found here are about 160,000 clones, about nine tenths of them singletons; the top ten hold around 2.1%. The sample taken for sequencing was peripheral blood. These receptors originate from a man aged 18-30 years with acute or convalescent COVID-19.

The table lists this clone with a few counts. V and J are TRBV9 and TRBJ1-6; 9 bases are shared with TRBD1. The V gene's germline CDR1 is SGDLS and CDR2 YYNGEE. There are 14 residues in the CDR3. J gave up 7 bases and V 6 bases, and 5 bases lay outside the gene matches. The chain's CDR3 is CASTTGTGNSPLHF. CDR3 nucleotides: TGTGCCAGCACTACCGGGACAGGGAATTCACCCCTCCACTTT.

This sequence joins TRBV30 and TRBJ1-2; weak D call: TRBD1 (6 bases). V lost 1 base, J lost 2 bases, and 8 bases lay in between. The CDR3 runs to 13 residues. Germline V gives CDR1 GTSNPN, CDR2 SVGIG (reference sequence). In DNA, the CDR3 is TGTGCCTGGAGTGAAACAGGGAACTATGGCTACACCTTC. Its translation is CAWSETGNYGYTF.

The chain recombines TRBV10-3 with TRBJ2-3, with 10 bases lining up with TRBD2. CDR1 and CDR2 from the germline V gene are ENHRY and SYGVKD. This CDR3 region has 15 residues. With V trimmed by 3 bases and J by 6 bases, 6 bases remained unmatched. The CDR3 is CAISDRAGGQDTQYF. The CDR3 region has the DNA TGTGCCATCAGTGATAGAGCGGGGGGGCAGGATACGCAGTATTTT.

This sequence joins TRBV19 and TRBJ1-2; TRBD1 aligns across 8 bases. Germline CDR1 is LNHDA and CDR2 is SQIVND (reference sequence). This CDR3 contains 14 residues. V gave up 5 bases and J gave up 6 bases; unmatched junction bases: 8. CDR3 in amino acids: CASSLNQGADGYTF. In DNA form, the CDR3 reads TGTGCCAGTAGTCTAAATCAGGGGGCCGATGGCTACACCTTC.

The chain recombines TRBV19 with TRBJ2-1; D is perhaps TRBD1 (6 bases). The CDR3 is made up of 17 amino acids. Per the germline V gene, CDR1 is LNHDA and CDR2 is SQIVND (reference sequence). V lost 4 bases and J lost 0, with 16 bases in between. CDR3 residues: CASSTPLRGHSYNEQFF. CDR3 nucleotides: TGTGCCAGTAGTACGCCACTCAGGGGCCACTCCTACAATGAGCAGTTCTTC.

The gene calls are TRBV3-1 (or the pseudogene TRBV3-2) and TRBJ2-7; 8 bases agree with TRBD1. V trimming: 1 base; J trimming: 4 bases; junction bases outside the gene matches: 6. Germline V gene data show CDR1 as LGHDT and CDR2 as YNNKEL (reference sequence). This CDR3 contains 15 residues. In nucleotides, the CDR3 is TGTGCCAGCAGCCAAGGGACAGGGAGTGGGTACGAGCAGTACTTC. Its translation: CASSQGTGSGYEQYF.

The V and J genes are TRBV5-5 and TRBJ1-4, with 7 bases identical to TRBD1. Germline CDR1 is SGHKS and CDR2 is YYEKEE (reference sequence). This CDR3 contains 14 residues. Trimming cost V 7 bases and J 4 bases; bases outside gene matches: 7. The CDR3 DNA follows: TGTGCCAGCGGCCGGGACAGCCTTAATGAAAAACTGTTTTTT. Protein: CASGRDSLNEKLFF.

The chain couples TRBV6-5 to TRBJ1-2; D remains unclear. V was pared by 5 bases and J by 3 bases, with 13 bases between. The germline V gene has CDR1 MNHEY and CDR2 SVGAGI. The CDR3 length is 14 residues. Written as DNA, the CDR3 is TGTGCCAGCAGTCGACGAAGAAGCGACTATGGCTACACCTTC. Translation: CASSRRRSDYGYTF.

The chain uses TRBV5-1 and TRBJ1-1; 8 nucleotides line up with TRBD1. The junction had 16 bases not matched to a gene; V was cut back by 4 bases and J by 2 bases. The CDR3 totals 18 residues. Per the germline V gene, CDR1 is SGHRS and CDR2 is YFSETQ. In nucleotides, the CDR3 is TGCGCCAGCAGCCCGGGACAGGACCCCTATGGATTTAACACTGAAGCTTTCTTT. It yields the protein CASSPGQDPYGFNTEAFF.

The CDR3 coding sequence is TGTGCCACGTCAAGGGGGCCAGATACGCAGTATTTT. It yields the protein CATSRGPDTQYF. The chain employs TRBV24-1 and TRBJ2-3; TRBD1 agrees at 7 bases. The germline V gene encodes CDR1 KGHDR and CDR2 SFDVKD. V lost 10 bases to trimming and J lost 4 bases; unmatched junction nucleotides: 4. This CDR3 region has 12 residues.

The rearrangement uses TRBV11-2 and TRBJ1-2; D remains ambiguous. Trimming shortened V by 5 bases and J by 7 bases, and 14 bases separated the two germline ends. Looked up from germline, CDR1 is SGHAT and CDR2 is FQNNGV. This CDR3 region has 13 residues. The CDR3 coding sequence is TGTGCCAGCAGCCTGCATGAGCGGGGTGGCTACACCTTC. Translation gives CASSLHERGGYTF.

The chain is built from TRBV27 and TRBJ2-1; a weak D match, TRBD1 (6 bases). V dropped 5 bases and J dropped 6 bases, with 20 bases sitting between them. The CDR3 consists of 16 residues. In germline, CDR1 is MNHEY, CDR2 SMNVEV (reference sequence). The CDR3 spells CASSPQVSQGINEQFF. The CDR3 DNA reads TGTGCCAGCAGTCCACAGGTCAGTCAGGGGATCAATGAGCAGTTCTTC.

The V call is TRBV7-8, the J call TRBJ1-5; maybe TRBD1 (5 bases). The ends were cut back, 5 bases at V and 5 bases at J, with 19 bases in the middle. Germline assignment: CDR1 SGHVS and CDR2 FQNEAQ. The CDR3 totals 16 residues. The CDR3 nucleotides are TGTGCCAGCAGCCCCCGCCTAGAGGGGAGGTATCAGCCCCAGCATTTT. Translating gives CASSPRLEGRYQPQHF. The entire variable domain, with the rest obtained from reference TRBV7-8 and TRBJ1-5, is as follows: GAGVSQSPRYKVAKRGQDVALRCDPISGHVSLFWYQQALGQGPEFLTYFQNEAQLDKSGLPSDRFFAERPEGSVSTLKIQRTQQEDSAVYLCASSPRLEGRYQPQHFGDGTRLSIL.

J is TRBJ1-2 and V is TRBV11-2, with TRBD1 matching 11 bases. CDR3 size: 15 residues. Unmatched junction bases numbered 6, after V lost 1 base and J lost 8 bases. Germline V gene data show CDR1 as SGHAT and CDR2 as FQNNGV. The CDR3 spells CASSLGDRGTEGYTF. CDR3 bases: TGTGCCAGCAGCTTAGGGGACAGGGGGACCGAGGGCTACACCTTC.

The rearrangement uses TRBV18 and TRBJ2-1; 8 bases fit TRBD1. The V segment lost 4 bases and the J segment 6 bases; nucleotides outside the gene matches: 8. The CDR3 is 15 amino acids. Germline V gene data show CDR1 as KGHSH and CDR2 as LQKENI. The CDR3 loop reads CASSRRGQETNEQFF. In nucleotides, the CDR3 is TGTGCCAGCTCACGAAGGGGACAGGAAACCAATGAGCAGTTCTTC.

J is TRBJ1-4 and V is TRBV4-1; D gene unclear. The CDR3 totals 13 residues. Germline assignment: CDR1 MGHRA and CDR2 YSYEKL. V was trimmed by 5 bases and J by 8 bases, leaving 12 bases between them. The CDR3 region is CASSTLLREKLFF. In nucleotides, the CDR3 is TGCGCCAGCAGCACGCTACTAAGGGAAAAACTGTTTTTT.

CDR3 nucleotides: TGTGCCAGCAGCCAAGATTCAGGTTCTGGAAACACCATATATTTT. Translation gives CASSQDSGSGNTIYF. V usage is TRBV3-1 (or the pseudogene TRBV3-2) and J usage is TRBJ1-3; D uncertain. The length of the CDR3 is 15 residues. The germline V and J ends were trimmed by 0 bases and 1 base, with 7 bases remaining between them. Germline loops: CDR1 LGHDT, CDR2 YNNKEL (reference sequence).